The 23 T cell receptor beta chains below come from one sample, sequenced in a study of T-cell reconstitution after alpha-beta-depleted transplantation in children. During its preparation, the TCRbeta library received unique molecular identifiers. TCRdb processed the PCR reads anew with MiXCR; each CDR3 protein has one entry. The top ten clones hold over 5.5% of a sample with hundreds of thousands of distinct CDR3 sequences, around 13% of them seen once. The sequencing used PBMCs from the stem cell graft donor, collected from the stem cell graft. These receptors were collected from a human donor who donated a stem cell graft to a child with combined immunodeficiency.

A few counts support this clonotype. The V call is TRBV20-1, the J call TRBJ2-5; 9 bases are a match to TRBD2. There are 15 residues in the CDR3. Looked up from germline, CDR1 is DFQATT and CDR2 is SNEGSKA (reference sequence). V was clipped by 2 bases and J by 1 base; unmatched bases: 5. CDR3 region: CSARPSTSGQETQYF. The DNA of the CDR3 is TGCAGTGCTAGACCCTCGACTAGCGGCCAAGAGACCCAGTACTTC.

This clonotype was recorded a few times. The chain is built from TRBV5-1 and TRBJ2-3; 8 bases map to TRBD2. The CDR3 has 16 residues. The V and J ends lost 1 base and 2 bases, in that order; junction bases with no gene match: 6. Germline V gives CDR1 SGHRS, CDR2 YFSETQ. CDR3 region: CASSLSGSGITDTQYF. CDR3 nucleotide sequence: TGCGCCAGCAGCTTGAGTGGTAGCGGGATCACAGATACGCAGTATTTT.

This clonotype has a handful of counts. The DNA is left out, because the CDR3 cannot be placed on it with certainty; the CDR3 is given as TCRdb lists it. The chain is built from TRBV12-3 or TRBV12-4 and TRBJ1-2; TRBD1, as called in the table, went unchecked against the DNA. Inclusive of both ends, the CDR3 amounts to 13 amino acids. CDR3 sequence: CASSFGPGYGYTF.

This clonotype was recorded a few times. V and J are TRBV7-9 and TRBJ2-7, with D unresolved. Deletions cut 4 bases from V and 7 bases from J, with 8 bases between. This CDR3 contains 11 residues. CDR1 is SEHNR, CDR2 FQNEAQ, per germline (reference sequence). The CDR3 nucleotides read TGTGCCAGCAGCTACCGCTGGGAGCAGTACTTC. It specifies CASSYRWEQYF.

This clonotype was seen a handful of times. The rearrangement joins TRBV5-6 to TRBJ2-1, with D possibly being TRBD1 or TRBD2 (6 bases each). Germline values: CDR1 SGHDT, CDR2 YYEEEE. The CDR3 contains 15 residues. Trimming stripped 5 bases from V and 6 bases from J, with 18 bases between. The CDR3 reads CASRGLGGMGNEQFF. As DNA, the CDR3 is TGTGCCAGCAGGGGGCTAGGGGGGATGGGCAATGAGCAGTTCTTC. The full variable domain, completed using reference TRBV5-6 and TRBJ2-1, is DAGVTQSPTHLIKTRGQQVTLRCSPKSGHDTVSWYQQALGQGPQFIFQYYEEEERQRGNFPDRFSGHQFPNYSSELNVNALLLGDSALYLCASRGLGGMGNEQFFGPGTRLTVL.

This chain links TRBV7-8 with TRBJ1-1; a weak D match, TRBD1 (6 bases). This CDR3 spans 14 amino acids. Trimming removed 6 bases at V and 3 bases at J, with 14 bases between. CDR1 SGHVS and CDR2 FQNEAQ come from the germline V gene. CDR3 DNA: TGTGCCAGCAGGAGGGGGGGGCAGGACACTGAAGCTTTCTTT. Translating gives CASRRGGQDTEAFF.

V gene TRBV7-6 combines with J gene TRBJ2-5; D possibly corresponds to TRBD1 (6 bases). Germline CDR1 and CDR2: SGHVS and FNYEAQ. Trimming shortened V by 1 base and J by 5 bases, and 14 bases separated the two germline ends. The CDR3 runs 15 residues. In DNA form, the CDR3 reads TGTGCCAGCAGCTTAGTATTCACAGGGTCCGAGACCCAGTACTTC. Translation gives CASSLVFTGSETQYF.

This clonotype was recorded a few times. This chain connects TRBV11-2 to TRBJ2-3; a possible D gene is TRBD1 (8 bases). CDR3 length: 20 residues. Looked up from germline, CDR1 is SGHAT and CDR2 is FQNNGV. The ends were cut back, 1 base at V and 0 bases at J, with 23 bases in the middle. The CDR3 sequence: CASSLGHRDYRGASTDTQYF. The CDR3 DNA sequence: TGTGCCAGCAGCTTAGGTCATCGGGACTACAGGGGGGCAAGCACAGATACGCAGTATTTT.

The chain uses TRBV7-2 and TRBJ2-6; D not certain. Per germline, CDR1 SGHTA and CDR2 FQGNSA. V was clipped by 4 bases and J by 0 bases, with 10 bases between them. The CDR3 spans 16 residues. The CDR3 nucleotides are TGTGCCAGCAGCTCCTTAACCATCTCTGGGGCCAACGTCCTGACTTTC. Its protein is CASSSLTISGANVLTF.

The rearrangement uses TRBV7-7 and TRBJ2-1, with D possibly TRBD1 on 6 matching bases. Germline V gene lookup returns CDR1 SSHAT and CDR2 FNYEAQ (reference sequence). The CDR3 extends over 16 amino acids. V lost 3 bases and J 4 bases, leaving 16 bases between the germline ends. The CDR3 spells CASSLGVGHQYNEQFF. The CDR3 DNA is TGTGCCAGCAGCTTGGGAGTGGGACACCAATACAATGAGCAGTTCTTC.

This clonotype was detected many times. The rearrangement links TRBV5-1 to TRBJ2-1; D is possibly TRBD1 (6 bases). The CDR3 runs 12 residues. Germline values: CDR1 SGHRS, CDR2 YFSETQ. The V end lost 2 bases, the J end lost 9 bases, and 9 bases lay between the germline ends. The CDR3: CASSLTGIEQFF. CDR3 DNA sequence: TGCGCCAGCAGCTTAACAGGGATTGAGCAGTTCTTC.

The chain recombines TRBV2 with TRBJ1-1; TRBD1 aligns across 7 bases. The CDR3 is 12 residues long. V gave up 6 bases and J gave up 7 bases; unmatched junction bases: 5. Germline loops: CDR1 SNHLY, CDR2 FYNNEI. CDR3 loop: CASSPRGFEAFF. DNA of the CDR3: TGTGCCAGCAGCCCCAGGGGGTTTGAAGCTTTCTTT.

This clonotype was seen only a few times. This chain joins TRBV3-1 and TRBJ1-1; maybe TRBD1 (6 bases). Trimming took off 4 bases at V and 0 bases at J, with 15 bases between the two ends. Looked up from germline, CDR1 is LGHDT and CDR2 is YNNKEL (reference sequence). CDR3 length: 16 amino acids. The CDR3 DNA sequence: TGTGCCAGCAGCCTTTTACTCAGGGGTGTGAACACTGAAGCTTTCTTT. It encodes CASSLLLRGVNTEAFF.

This clonotype was observed at least ten times. This chain connects TRBV20-1 to TRBJ2-3; perhaps TRBD2 as D (6 bases). The CDR3 sequence is 15 residues long. Germline assignment: CDR1 DFQATT and CDR2 SNEGSKA (reference sequence). V was cut by 6 bases and J by 3 bases, with 19 bases left in between. CDR3 protein: CSAPRGGEGTDTQYF. CDR3 in DNA: TGCAGTGCCCCCCGAGGAGGGGAAGGAACAGATACGCAGTATTTT.

The chain has TRBV7-9 and TRBJ1-4, with D maybe TRBD1 (5 bases). Trimming removed 5 bases from V and 8 bases from J, with 12 bases in between. The germline gives CDR1 SEHNR, CDR2 FQNEAQ (reference sequence). The CDR3 is made up of 13 amino acids. The CDR3 DNA sequence: TGTGCCAGCAGCCTTGAGGCAGGGGAAAAACTGTTTTTT. Encoded protein: CASSLEAGEKLFF.

This clonotype was picked up many times. This chain links TRBV5-1 with TRBJ2-1; TRBD1 agrees at 10 bases. The CDR3 length is 15 residues. Germline V lookup: CDR1 SGHRS, CDR2 YFSETQ. V lost 4 bases, J lost 6 bases, and 7 bases stayed unmatched. DNA for the CDR3: TGCGCCAGCAGCCACGGGACAGGGGTAACCAATGAGCAGTTCTTC. Translating gives CASSHGTGVTNEQFF.

This clonotype has ten or more counts. The rearrangement uses TRBV12-3 or TRBV12-4 and TRBJ2-6; tentative D call: TRBD1 (6 bases). V dropped 5 bases and J dropped 2 bases, with 13 bases sitting between them. The CDR3 loop spans 16 amino acids. In nucleotides, the CDR3 is TGTGCCAGCAGTCCTTCAGGGACACCTGGGGCCAACGTCCTGACTTTC. This codes for CASSPSGTPGANVLTF.

V and J are TRBV6-2 or TRBV6-3 and TRBJ2-1; TRBD2 might be the D (6 bases). Looked up from germline, CDR1 is MNHEY and CDR2 is SVGEGT. Trimming left V 6 bases short and J 5 bases short, with 26 bases between. The CDR3 runs to 18 residues. The CDR3: CASSRRLGGGAAHNEQFF. Here the CDR3 DNA reads TGTGCCAGCAGCCGCAGGTTGGGCGGAGGGGCGGCCCACAATGAGCAGTTCTTC.

The chain uses TRBV20-1 and TRBJ1-6; perhaps TRBD1 as D (6 bases). V was clipped by 5 bases and J by 10 bases, with 21 bases between them. There are 15 residues in the CDR3. Per germline, CDR1 DFQATT and CDR2 SNEGSKA (reference sequence). The CDR3 nucleotides read TGCAGTGCTCCGACTGGGATTATCGGGGGCTCACCCCTCCACTTT. As protein: CSAPTGIIGGSPLHF.

This clonotype has a count of ten or more. CDR3 sequence reads: CSVAFGGAPFF. DNA of the CDR3: TGCAGCGTTGCCTTCGGGGGGGCTCCGTTCTTC. This chain links TRBV29-1 with TRBJ2-1; 8 nucleotides match TRBD2. Germline V CDR1 and CDR2: SQVTM, ANQGSEA. CDR3 length: 11 amino acids. With 4 bases clipped from V and 15 bases from J, the junction kept 8 bases outside the gene matches.

This clonotype came up many times. The rearrangement links TRBV28 to TRBJ1-6; a possible D gene is TRBD1 (5 bases). This CDR3 contains 13 residues. Germline V lookup: CDR1 MDHEN, CDR2 SYDVKM. Trimming left V 9 bases short and J 5 bases short, with 11 bases between. The CDR3: CASGARNNSPLHF. DNA of the CDR3: TGTGCCAGTGGGGCCCGGAATAATTCACCCCTCCACTTT.

This clonotype came up many times. The chain is built from TRBV27 and TRBJ2-3; D remains unclear. The CDR3 is made up of 12 amino acids. Germline loops: CDR1 MNHEY, CDR2 SMNVEV (reference sequence). V lost 5 bases, J lost 2 bases, and 5 bases lay in between. CDR3 amino acids: CASSPYTDTQYF. In nucleotides, the CDR3 is TGTGCCAGCAGTCCCTACACAGATACGCAGTATTTT.

The chain employs TRBV6-5 and TRBJ2-4; 9 nucleotides line up with TRBD2. The V and J ends lost 0 bases and 8 bases, in that order; junction bases with no gene match: 5. CDR3 length equals 15 residues. CDR1 and CDR2 (germline): MNHEY, SVGAGI. The CDR3, as DNA: TGTGCCAGCAGTTACTCTTCTAGCGGGATGGACATTCAGTACTTC. This encodes CASSYSSSGMDIQYF.